These T cell receptor beta chains were read from a single sample in a study of cytomegalovirus exposure and HLA in healthy donors. Produced via immunoSEQ multiplex PCR; TCRdb's table is partial and in-frame only. The sample holds some 150,000 clones, roughly 80% seen once. Material: PBMCs. The receptors were gathered from a man aged 35 to 55 in good health and CMV-seronegative. The CDR3 runs from the conserved cysteine through the conserved F or W. The D gene is left open where the match is weak. Only some rows state a clone size, as once, few, many or a class for expanded clones.

CDR3nt: TGTGCCAGTAGTGGGGGGGTGAGGAAAAGCACAGATACGCAGTATTTT
CDR3aa: CASSGGVRKSTDTQYF
j_gene: TRBJ2-3
v_gene: TRBV19
d_gene: TRBD2
abundance: .

CDR3nt: TGTGCCAGCACCGCGGGACTAGCGGGCACCGGGGAGCTGTTTTTT
CDR3aa: CASTAGLAGTGELFF
j_gene: TRBJ2-2
v_gene: TRBV6-5
d_gene: TRBD2
abundance: few

CDR3nt: TGCAGCGGAGCAGGGATTCTCACAGATACGCAGTATTTT
CDR3aa: CSGAGILTDTQYF
j_gene: TRBJ2-3
v_gene: TRBV29-1
d_gene: .
abundance: .

CDR3nt: TGTGCCAGCAGTCCGGTAGGAAACACCATATATTTT
CDR3aa: CASSPVGNTIYF
j_gene: TRBJ1-3
v_gene: TRBV2
d_gene: .
abundance: once

CDR3nt: TGTGCCAGCTCAACCCAGACAGGGGCCGGCACTGAAGCTTTCTTT
CDR3aa: CASSTQTGAGTEAFF
j_gene: TRBJ1-1
v_gene: TRBV18
d_gene: TRBD1
abundance: .

CDR3nt: TGTGCCAGCGGTCAGGATGTCGAGACCCAGTACTTC
CDR3aa: CASGQDVETQYF
j_gene: TRBJ2-5
v_gene: TRBV11-1
d_gene: .
abundance: .

CDR3nt: TGTGCCAGCAGCAGGACAGGGAACTACGAGCAGTACTTC
CDR3aa: CASSRTGNYEQYF
j_gene: TRBJ2-7
v_gene: TRBV5-5
d_gene: TRBD1
abundance: .

CDR3nt: TGTGCCAGCAGACTAATCGATACGCAGTATTTT
CDR3aa: CASRLIDTQYF
j_gene: TRBJ2-3
v_gene: TRBV6-5
d_gene: .
abundance: .

CDR3nt: TGTGCCACAGCCCCCGGGGGGGCCTACGAGCAGTACTTC
CDR3aa: CATAPGGAYEQYF
j_gene: TRBJ2-7
v_gene: TRBV10-3
d_gene: TRBD2
abundance: .

CDR3nt: TGTGCCAGCAGCTTAGCCTGGACAGGGGGGACTGAAGCTTTCTTT
CDR3aa: CASSLAWTGGTEAFF
j_gene: TRBJ1-1
v_gene: TRBV11-2
d_gene: TRBD1
abundance: .

CDR3nt: TGTGCCAGCAGCTCTAGCGGGGCGAACACAGATACGCAGTATTTT
CDR3aa: CASSSSGANTDTQYF
j_gene: TRBJ2-3
v_gene: TRBV14
d_gene: TRBD2
abundance: .

CDR3nt: TGTGCCTGGAGTCCCGGTCTTACTGAAGCTTTCTTT
CDR3aa: CAWSPGLTEAFF
j_gene: TRBJ1-1
v_gene: TRBV30
d_gene: .
abundance: .

CDR3nt: TGTGCCAGCAGTGGGGAGGGGGATCAGCCCCAGCATTTT
CDR3aa: CASSGEGDQPQHF
j_gene: TRBJ1-5
v_gene: TRBV6-7
d_gene: .
abundance: .

CDR3nt: TGTGCTAGTGGTTACGGGACAGGGAATCAGGGCGGAGAGACCCAGTACTTC
CDR3aa: CASGYGTGNQGGETQYF
j_gene: TRBJ2-5
v_gene: TRBV12-5
d_gene: TRBD1
abundance: .

CDR3nt: TGTGCCAGCAGTTTATACGGCAGGGGAGCGAGATACGAGCAGTACTTC
CDR3aa: CASSLYGRGARYEQYF
j_gene: TRBJ2-7
v_gene: TRBV28
d_gene: .
abundance: .

CDR3nt: TGCAGCGTTGGCTCAGGACTCTACGAGCAGTACTTC
CDR3aa: CSVGSGLYEQYF
j_gene: TRBJ2-7
v_gene: TRBV29-1
d_gene: .
abundance: .

CDR3nt: TGTGCCAGCATTAAACAGGGGGCGAGTGAAAAACTGTTTTTT
CDR3aa: CASIKQGASEKLFF
j_gene: TRBJ1-4
v_gene: TRBV2
d_gene: TRBD1
abundance: .

CDR3nt: TGTGCCAGCTCACCGCTGACAGGGGGCTACGGGGAGCTGTTTTTT
CDR3aa: CASSPLTGGYGELFF
j_gene: TRBJ2-2
v_gene: TRBV28
d_gene: TRBD1
abundance: few

CDR3nt: TGTGCCAGCTTCTCCAACAGCGGGAGCTATGGCTACACCTTC
CDR3aa: CASFSNSGSYGYTF
j_gene: TRBJ1-2
v_gene: TRBV6-5
d_gene: .
abundance: few

CDR3nt: TGTGCCAGCAGTCACAAGCCCTCTGGACAGGGGAGGCGTTACAATGAGCAGTTCTTC
CDR3aa: CASSHKPSGQGRRYNEQFF
j_gene: TRBJ2-1
v_gene: TRBV27
d_gene: TRBD1
abundance: once

CDR3nt: TGTGCCAGTAGTATAGATTCCAGGGCCTACGAGCAGTACTTC
CDR3aa: CASSIDSRAYEQYF
j_gene: TRBJ2-7
v_gene: TRBV19
d_gene: .
abundance: .

CDR3nt: TGTGCCAGCAGTTGGAACAGGAATGGCTACACCTTC
CDR3aa: CASSWNRNGYTF
j_gene: TRBJ1-2
v_gene: TRBV6-5
d_gene: .
abundance: .

CDR3nt: TGCGCCAGCAGCTTACGAGGCTGGGACAGGGGAGTCCAAGAGACCCAGTACTTC
CDR3aa: CASSLRGWDRGVQETQYF
j_gene: TRBJ2-5
v_gene: TRBV5-1
d_gene: TRBD1
abundance: once

CDR3nt: TGTGCCAGCAGTTTCGATGGGCGAATTAGCAATCAGCCCCAGCATTTT
CDR3aa: CASSFDGRISNQPQHF
j_gene: TRBJ1-5
v_gene: TRBV27
d_gene: .
abundance: .

CDR3nt: TGTGCCAGCAGTTATATCGGGGACTACTATGGCTACACCTTC
CDR3aa: CASSYIGDYYGYTF
j_gene: TRBJ1-2
v_gene: TRBV6-5
d_gene: .
abundance: .

CDR3nt: TGTGCCAGCTCCGGGACAGGGGGTGTGAGCTATGGCTACACCTTC
CDR3aa: CASSGTGGVSYGYTF
j_gene: TRBJ1-2
v_gene: TRBV10-3
d_gene: TRBD1
abundance: .

CDR3nt: TGTGCCAGCAGTTTAAAGACTGCATATAATTCACCCCTCCACTTT
CDR3aa: CASSLKTAYNSPLHF
j_gene: TRBJ1-6
v_gene: TRBV28
d_gene: .
abundance: .

CDR3nt: TGTGCCAGCAGCCTGGGGACAGGGTTGACCTACGAGCAGTACTTC
CDR3aa: CASSLGTGLTYEQYF
j_gene: TRBJ2-7
v_gene: TRBV7-6
d_gene: TRBD1
abundance: many

CDR3nt: TGTGCCAGCAGTCCGGCAGGGGAGACCCAGTACTTC
CDR3aa: CASSPAGETQYF
j_gene: TRBJ2-5
v_gene: TRBV2
d_gene: .
abundance: .

CDR3nt: TGTGCCAGCAGCTCCGCCTCCGGGGGAACCTACGAGCAGTACTTC
CDR3aa: CASSSASGGTYEQYF
j_gene: TRBJ2-7
v_gene: TRBV7-9
d_gene: .
abundance: .

CDR3nt: TGTGCCAGTATTCGCAGGGGACAAGAGACCCAGTACTTC
CDR3aa: CASIRRGQETQYF
j_gene: TRBJ2-5
v_gene: TRBV19
d_gene: .
abundance: few

CDR3nt: TGTGCCAGCAGCTTAAGTCAATCGGACTCCTACTCTGGAAACACCATATATTTT
CDR3aa: CASSLSQSDSYSGNTIYF
j_gene: TRBJ1-3
v_gene: TRBV7-9
d_gene: .
abundance: .

CDR3nt: TGCGCCAGCACTTCTTCAACCCGGGAGGGTTACAATGAGCAGTTCTTC
CDR3aa: CASTSSTREGYNEQFF
j_gene: TRBJ2-1
v_gene: TRBV4-1
d_gene: TRBD2
abundance: .

CDR3nt: TGTGCCAGCAGCTTAGGGGGACAGGGAAGAAACACCATATATTTT
CDR3aa: CASSLGGQGRNTIYF
j_gene: TRBJ1-3
v_gene: TRBV7-2
d_gene: TRBD1
abundance: .

CDR3nt: TGTGCCGGCGGACTAGCGGGGACAGATACGCAGTATTTT
CDR3aa: CAGGLAGTDTQYF
j_gene: TRBJ2-3
v_gene: TRBV2
d_gene: TRBD2
abundance: once

CDR3nt: TGCGCCAGCAGCCCACGGGGACAGCTGAACACTGAAGCTTTCTTT
CDR3aa: CASSPRGQLNTEAFF
j_gene: TRBJ1-1
v_gene: TRBV4-3
d_gene: TRBD1
abundance: .

CDR3nt: TGCGCCAGCAGCTTTGACGGGAACTATGGCTACACCTTC
CDR3aa: CASSFDGNYGYTF
j_gene: TRBJ1-2
v_gene: TRBV5-1
d_gene: .
abundance: .

CDR3nt: TGTGCCTCTCGGGGTTTAGGTTTTGGCTACACCTTC
CDR3aa: CASRGLGFGYTF
j_gene: TRBJ1-2
v_gene: TRBV30
d_gene: .
abundance: few

CDR3nt: TGTGCCAGCAGTTTACAGGGCTGGCAGCCCCAGCATTTT
CDR3aa: CASSLQGWQPQHF
j_gene: TRBJ1-5
v_gene: TRBV28
d_gene: .
abundance: .

CDR3nt: TGTGCCAGCAGCCGGGAAAGGGGACACGTCTCCTACGAGCAGTACTTC
CDR3aa: CASSRERGHVSYEQYF
j_gene: TRBJ2-7
v_gene: TRBV5-6
d_gene: .
abundance: .

CDR3nt: TGCACCAGCAGCCAAGATACGGGATGCTACAATGAGCAGTTCTTC
CDR3aa: CTSSQDTGCYNEQFF
j_gene: TRBJ2-1
v_gene: TRBV1
d_gene: .
abundance: .

CDR3nt: TGTGCCAGCAGTTCAGGGCCCATAAACACTGAAGCTTTCTTT
CDR3aa: CASSSGPINTEAFF
j_gene: TRBJ1-1
v_gene: TRBV6-1
d_gene: .
abundance: .

CDR3nt: TGCGCCAGCAGCTTAGACGGAGGGAACACTGAAGCTTTCTTT
CDR3aa: CASSLDGGNTEAFF
j_gene: TRBJ1-1
v_gene: TRBV5-1
d_gene: .
abundance: few

CDR3nt: TGTGCCAGCAGCGTAGGCGTATCAGGTCACTCCTACGAGCAGTACTTC
CDR3aa: CASSVGVSGHSYEQYF
j_gene: TRBJ2-7
v_gene: TRBV9
d_gene: .
abundance: .

CDR3nt: TGTGCCAGCAGCTTAGCGGGGCAGAGGAACTACAATGAGCAGTTCTTC
CDR3aa: CASSLAGQRNYNEQFF
j_gene: TRBJ2-1
v_gene: TRBV7-6
d_gene: .
abundance: .

CDR3nt: TGTGCCAGTAGTATCAACAGAGTCTATGGCTACACCTTC
CDR3aa: CASSINRVYGYTF
j_gene: TRBJ1-2
v_gene: TRBV19
d_gene: .
abundance: .

CDR3nt: TGCAGCGTCGTCCAGGGGACTGAAGCTTTCTTT
CDR3aa: CSVVQGTEAFF
j_gene: TRBJ1-1
v_gene: TRBV29-1
d_gene: .
abundance: once

CDR3nt: TGTGCCAGCAGCTTAACCTCTGGCGGGACCTACACAGATACGCAGTATTTT
CDR3aa: CASSLTSGGTYTDTQYF
j_gene: TRBJ2-3
v_gene: TRBV7-3
d_gene: .
abundance: .

CDR3nt: TGTGCCAGCAGCTTGGCGGGACTTGATAATTCACCCCTCCACTTT
CDR3aa: CASSLAGLDNSPLHF
j_gene: TRBJ1-6
v_gene: TRBV5-5
d_gene: .
abundance: .

CDR3nt: TGTGCCAGCAGCGGAAACCCGGACAGCTCCTACGAGCAGTACTTC
CDR3aa: CASSGNPDSSYEQYF
j_gene: TRBJ2-7
v_gene: TRBV5-4
d_gene: .
abundance: .

CDR3nt: TGTGCCAGCAGCCCCGGGGGGGTCTTGAACACTGAAGCTTTCTTT
CDR3aa: CASSPGGVLNTEAFF
j_gene: TRBJ1-1
v_gene: TRBV5-5
d_gene: .
abundance: .

CDR3nt: TGTGCCAGCAGTTTAGAGCGGGGAGCTAACTATGGCTACACCTTC
CDR3aa: CASSLERGANYGYTF
j_gene: TRBJ1-2
v_gene: TRBV28
d_gene: .
abundance: .

CDR3nt: TGTGCCAGCAGCCCCGGGACAGGACGGGCGGGTAATTCACCCCTCCACTTT
CDR3aa: CASSPGTGRAGNSPLHF
j_gene: TRBJ1-6
v_gene: TRBV11-2
d_gene: TRBD1
abundance: .

CDR3nt: TGTGCCAGCAGCATGGGACAGGGGGCAAATACGCAGTTCTTC
CDR3aa: CASSMGQGANTQFF
j_gene: TRBJ2-1
v_gene: TRBV6-5
d_gene: TRBD1
abundance: .

CDR3nt: TGCAGCGTCCCGAGCGGGGGCTCTAACTATGGCTACACCTTC
CDR3aa: CSVPSGGSNYGYTF
j_gene: TRBJ1-2
v_gene: TRBV29-1
d_gene: .
abundance: once

CDR3nt: TGTGCCAGCAGCCCAATCGACAGGTTGTTCGGGGAGCTGTTTTTT
CDR3aa: CASSPIDRLFGELFF
j_gene: TRBJ2-2
v_gene: TRBV14
d_gene: .
abundance: .

CDR3nt: TGTGCCAGCAGTTTTTCGGGAAACACCATATATTTT
CDR3aa: CASSFSGNTIYF
j_gene: TRBJ1-3
v_gene: TRBV28
d_gene: .
abundance: .

CDR3nt: TGCGCCAGCAGCCAAGACAGGGGGCTGGGAAATGAGCAGTTCTTC
CDR3aa: CASSQDRGLGNEQFF
j_gene: TRBJ2-1
v_gene: TRBV4-3
d_gene: TRBD1
abundance: .

CDR3nt: TGTGCCAGCAGTCAACGAGGGGGAAACTATGGCTACACCTTC
CDR3aa: CASSQRGGNYGYTF
j_gene: TRBJ1-2
v_gene: TRBV28
d_gene: .
abundance: .

CDR3nt: TGTGCCAGCAGCCAACCTTCCCAGGACAGCGCTCGGAATGAGCAGTTCTTC
CDR3aa: CASSQPSQDSARNEQFF
j_gene: TRBJ2-1
v_gene: TRBV4-2
d_gene: .
abundance: .